The subject of this entry is one T cell receptor (beta chain). The entry originates in a study of T cell changes during pregnancy in multiple sclerosis. This CDR3 is built from 13 residues. V was clipped by 11 bases and J by 6 bases; unmatched bases: 10. Germline CDR1 is SNHLY and CDR2 is FYNNEI. TCRdb's copy holds only in-frame clones and misses some; the assay was immunoSEQ multiplex PCR. The data contain about 36,000 clones, 88% of them seen just once; the ten biggest clones take up just over 0.55%. The source is a female donor with multiple sclerosis, enrolled in a pregnancy study. The J gene is TRBJ2-1, the V gene TRBV2; 7 bases fit TRBD1. The specimen was CD4+ T cells from peripheral blood mononuclear cells, collected in the first trimester of pregnancy. The CDR3 DNA reads TGTGCCGGGGTAGAACAGGGGTCCAATGAGCAGTTCTTC. Protein: CAGVEQGSNEQFF. The variable domain in full, completed from reference TRBV2 and TRBJ2-1, reads EPEVTQTPSHQVTQMGQEVILRCVPISNHLYFYWYRQILGQKVEFLVSFYNNEISEKSEIFDDQFSVERPDGSNFTLKIRSTKLEDSAMYFCAGVEQGSNEQFFGPGTRLTVL.